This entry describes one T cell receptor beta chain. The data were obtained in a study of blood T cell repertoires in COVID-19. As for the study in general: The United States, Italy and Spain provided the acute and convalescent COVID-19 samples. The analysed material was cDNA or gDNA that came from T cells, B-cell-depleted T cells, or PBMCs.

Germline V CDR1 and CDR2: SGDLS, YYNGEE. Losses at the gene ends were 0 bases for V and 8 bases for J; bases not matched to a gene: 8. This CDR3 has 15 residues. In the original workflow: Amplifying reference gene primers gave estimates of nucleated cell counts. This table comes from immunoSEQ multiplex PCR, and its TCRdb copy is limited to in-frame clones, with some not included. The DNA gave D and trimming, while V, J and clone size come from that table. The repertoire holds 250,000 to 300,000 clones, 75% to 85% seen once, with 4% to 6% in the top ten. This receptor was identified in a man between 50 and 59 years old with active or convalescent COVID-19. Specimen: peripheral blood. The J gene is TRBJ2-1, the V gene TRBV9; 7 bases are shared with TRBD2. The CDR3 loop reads CASSVGGGSADEQFF. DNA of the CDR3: TGTGCCAGCAGCGTAGGCGGCGGGAGCGCGGATGAGCAGTTCTTC. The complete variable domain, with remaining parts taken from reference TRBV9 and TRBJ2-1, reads DSGVTQTPKHLITATGQRVTLRCSPRSGDLSVYWYQQSLDQGLQFLIQYYNGEERAKGNILERFSAQQFPDLHSELNLSSLELGDSALYFCASSVGGGSADEQFFGPGTRLTVL.